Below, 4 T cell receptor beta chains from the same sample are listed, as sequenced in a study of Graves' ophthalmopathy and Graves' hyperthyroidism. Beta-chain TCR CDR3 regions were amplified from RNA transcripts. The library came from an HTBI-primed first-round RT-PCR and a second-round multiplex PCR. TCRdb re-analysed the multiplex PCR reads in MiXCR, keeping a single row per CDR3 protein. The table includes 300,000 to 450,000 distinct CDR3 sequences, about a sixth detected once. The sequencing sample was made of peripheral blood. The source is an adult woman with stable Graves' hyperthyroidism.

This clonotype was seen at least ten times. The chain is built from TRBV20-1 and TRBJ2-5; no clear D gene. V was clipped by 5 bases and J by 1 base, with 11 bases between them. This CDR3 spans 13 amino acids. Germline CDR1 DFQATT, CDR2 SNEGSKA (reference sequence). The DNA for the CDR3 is TGCAGTGCTCAAGAAGTAAGCCAAGAGACCCAGTACTTC. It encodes CSAQEVSQETQYF.

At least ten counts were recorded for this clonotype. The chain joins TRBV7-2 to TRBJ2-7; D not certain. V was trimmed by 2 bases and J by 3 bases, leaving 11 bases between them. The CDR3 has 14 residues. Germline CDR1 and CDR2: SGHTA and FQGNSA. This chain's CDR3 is CASSLPPVLYEQYF. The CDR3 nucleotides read TGTGCCAGCAGCTTACCTCCGGTGCTCTACGAGCAGTACTTC. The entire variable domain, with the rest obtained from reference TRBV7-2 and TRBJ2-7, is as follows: GAGVSQSPSNKVTEKGKDVELRCDPISGHTALYWYRQSLGQGLEFLIYFQGNSAPDKSGLPSDRFSAERTGGSVSTLTIQRTQQEDSAVYLCASSLPPVLYEQYFGPGTRLTVT.

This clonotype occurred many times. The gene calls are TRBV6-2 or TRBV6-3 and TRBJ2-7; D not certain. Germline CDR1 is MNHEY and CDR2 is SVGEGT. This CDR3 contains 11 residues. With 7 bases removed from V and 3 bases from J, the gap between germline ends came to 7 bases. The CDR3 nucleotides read TGTGCCAGCATACAGAACTACGAGCAGTACTTC. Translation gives CASIQNYEQYF.

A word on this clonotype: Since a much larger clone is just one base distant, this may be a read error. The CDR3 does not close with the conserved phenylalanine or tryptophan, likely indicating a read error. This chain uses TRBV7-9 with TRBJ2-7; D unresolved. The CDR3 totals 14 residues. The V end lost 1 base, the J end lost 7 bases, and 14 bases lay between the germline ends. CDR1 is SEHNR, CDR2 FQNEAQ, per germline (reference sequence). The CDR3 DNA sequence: TGTGCCAGCAGCTTAGGGTTCGAGCTCGAAGAGCAGTACTTG. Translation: CASSLGFELEEQYL.